The source of this T cell receptor (delta chain) is a study of gamma-delta chains in newborns, infants, children. Across the whole study: Innate gammadelta T cells reportedly expand polyclonally right after birth, driven by microbial exposure, per the title.

TCRdb re-called clones from the reads via CATT. The sample shows 6,100 or so delta-chain clones, about 1.9% of them seen only once. This clone was recorded a few times. The protein held in TCRdb is that of a much larger clone and does not match this DNA's translation at residue 10, likely because of a read error; the protein shown is translated from the DNA. V lost 0 bases, J lost 0 bases, and 3 bases stayed unmatched. The CDR3 has 19 residues. From germline, CDR1 is GEAIGNYY and CDR2 EKD. The sample taken for sequencing was blood. V gene TRDV2 combines with J gene TRDJ3; the match to TRDD3 covers 11 bases. The clonotype originates from a child who was a newborn, infant or young child, either healthy, febrile or measles-vaccinated (not recorded which). This CDR3 reads CACDTAGGYCSWDTRQMFF. CDR3 in DNA: TGTGCCTGTGACACCGCTGGGGGATACTGCTCCTGGGACACCCGACAGATGTTTTTC.